The clone carrying this T cell receptor (beta chain) was seen only once. Its antigen remains unknown. RNA amounts of roughly 0.45 to 1 ug underwent reverse transcription with random hexamers. A single record per CDR3 protein comes from TCRdb applying MiXCR to the immunoSEQ multiplex PCR reads. The data hold 140,000 or so distinct CDR3 sequences, with less than 95% observed a single time. CDR1 and CDR2 (germline): GTSNPN, SVGIG (reference sequence). The CDR3 has 15 amino acids. Trimming pared 2 bases from V and 3 bases from J, leaving 14 bases between. This sample stems from a study of CD8 T cells in Susac syndrome. The study's findings and limits: As acknowledged by the study, its TCR sequencing and HLA analysis included a relatively small number of individuals.

The source material was CD4+ T cells from PBMCs. This chain uses TRBV30 with TRBJ2-4; TRBD2 is a possible D gene (6 bases). The receptor comes from a human donor in good health. Here the CDR3 reads CAWSPPGGGKNIQYF. DNA of the CDR3: TGTGCCTGGAGTCCTCCTGGGGGAGGCAAAAACATTCAGTACTTC.